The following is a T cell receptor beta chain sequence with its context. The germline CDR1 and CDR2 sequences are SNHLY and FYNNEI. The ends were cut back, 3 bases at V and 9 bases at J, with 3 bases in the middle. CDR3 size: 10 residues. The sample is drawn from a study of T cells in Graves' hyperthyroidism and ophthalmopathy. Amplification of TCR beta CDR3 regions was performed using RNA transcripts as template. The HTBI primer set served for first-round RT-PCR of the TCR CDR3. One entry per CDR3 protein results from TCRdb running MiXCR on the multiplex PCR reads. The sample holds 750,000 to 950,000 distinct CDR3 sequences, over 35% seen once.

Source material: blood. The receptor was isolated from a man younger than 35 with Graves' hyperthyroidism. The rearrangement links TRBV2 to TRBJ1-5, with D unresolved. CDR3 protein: CASSDRPQHF. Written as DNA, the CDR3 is TGTGCCAGCAGTGACAGGCCCCAGCATTTT.